This TCR beta chain stems from a study of CD8 T cells in Susac syndrome. Findings of the study overall: As acknowledged by the study, its TCR sequencing and HLA analysis included a relatively small number of individuals.

An input of roughly 0.45 to 1 ug of RNA was subjected to reverse transcription using random hexamers. Amplification of TCR beta CDR3 was carried out by immunoSEQ multiplex PCR, which covered 54 Vbeta and 13 Jbeta segments. TCRdb recomputed calls from the immunoSEQ multiplex PCR reads with MiXCR, one row per CDR3 protein. The sample lists around 140,000 distinct CDR3 sequences, roughly 76% occurring once. The multiple sclerosis control group comprised treatment-naive patients with stable or active relapsing-remitting disease. This clonotype was found once. Antigen specificity is unknown. Specimen: CD8+ T cells from PBMCs. The TCR comes from a human donor with multiple sclerosis.

The CDR3 loop reads CASSQDFRNIQVTGANVLTF. CDR3 coding DNA: TGCGCCAGCAGCCAAGATTTTAGGAATATACAGGTTACTGGGGCCAACGTCCTGACTTTC. V and J are TRBV4-3 and TRBJ2-6; D may be TRBD1 (5 bases). V lost 0 bases, J lost 2 bases, and 20 bases lay in between. The CDR3 sequence is 20 residues long. CDR1 and CDR2 from the germline V gene are LGHNA and YSLEER.